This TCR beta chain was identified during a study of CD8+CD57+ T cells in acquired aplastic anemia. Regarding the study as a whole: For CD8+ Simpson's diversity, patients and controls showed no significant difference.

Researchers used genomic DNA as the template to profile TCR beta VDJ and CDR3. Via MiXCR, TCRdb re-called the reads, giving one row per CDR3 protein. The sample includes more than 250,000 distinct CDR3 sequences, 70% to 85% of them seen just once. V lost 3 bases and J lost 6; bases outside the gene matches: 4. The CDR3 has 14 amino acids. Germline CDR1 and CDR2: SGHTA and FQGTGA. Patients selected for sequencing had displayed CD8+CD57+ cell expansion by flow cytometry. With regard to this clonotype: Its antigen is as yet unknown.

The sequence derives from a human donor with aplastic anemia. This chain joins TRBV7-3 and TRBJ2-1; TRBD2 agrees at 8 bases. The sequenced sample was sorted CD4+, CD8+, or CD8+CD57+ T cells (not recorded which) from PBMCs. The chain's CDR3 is CASSFPGGVNEQFF. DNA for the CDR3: TGTGCCAGCAGCTTTCCGGGGGGGGTCAATGAGCAGTTCTTC.